Below, 15 T cell receptor beta chains from the same sample are listed, as sequenced in a study of T-cell memory formation after mild COVID-19. TCRdb recomputed calls from the 5' RACE reads with MiXCR, one row per CDR3 protein. Of fewer than 350,000 distinct CDR3 sequences in the sample, approximately 8.4% were seen once. Sequencing was done on a sample of PBMCs or a T cell subset sorted from them (not recorded which). The receptors were gathered from a man younger than 35 who had mild COVID-19 (a few samples of this study predate the infection). Cell type and time point are not known.

This clonotype turned up a few times. This chain links TRBV12-3 or TRBV12-4 with TRBJ2-1; D is undetermined. The V end was cut by 0 bases, the J end by 1 base, with 10 bases between. This CDR3 has 16 residues. CDR3 protein: CASSLARRFSYNEQFF. The CDR3 nucleotides read TGTGCCAGCAGTTTAGCTAGACGGTTTTCCTACAATGAGCAGTTCTTC.

This chain joins TRBV7-3 and TRBJ2-5; D is ambiguous. The CDR3 loop spans 13 amino acids. V was clipped by 5 bases and J by 5 bases, with 12 bases between them. Germline V CDR1 and CDR2: SGHTA, FQGTGA. The CDR3 protein is CASSPARSETQYF. DNA of the CDR3: TGTGCCAGCAGCCCGGCTCGGTCGGAGACCCAGTACTTC.

This clonotype was observed a few times. This chain joins TRBV12-3 or TRBV12-4 and TRBJ2-1; no reliable D call. Between the trimmed V and J ends, which lost 6 bases and 6 bases, there was a span of 15 bases. The CDR3 consists of 14 residues. In nucleotides, the CDR3 is TGTGCCAGCAGCTCCCCGGTGGACCTCAATGAGCAGTTCTTC. It yields the protein CASSSPVDLNEQFF.

The rearrangement links TRBV5-1 to TRBJ2-3; TRBD2 matches 7 bases. Per the germline V gene, CDR1 is SGHRS and CDR2 is YFSETQ. Germline trimming cut 0 bases from V and 1 base from J; bases unmatched to any gene: 8. The CDR3 runs 17 residues. The CDR3 DNA is TGCGCCAGCAGCTTGGGGCCGCAGGCGGGAGGCACAGATACGCAGTATTTT. Encoded protein: CASSLGPQAGGTDTQYF.

This clonotype was seen more than once but under ten times. The J gene is TRBJ1-1, the V gene TRBV20-1, with TRBD1 matching 9 bases. This CDR3 is 15 amino acids long. J gave up 1 base and V 6 bases, and 9 bases lay outside the gene matches. Germline loops: CDR1 DFQATT, CDR2 SNEGSKA (reference sequence). CDR3 sequence: CSATKHRGRNTEAFF. CDR3 nucleotide sequence: TGCAGTGCAACCAAGCACAGGGGGCGGAACACTGAAGCTTTCTTT.

The chain recombines TRBV28 with TRBJ1-1; D uncertain. The V gene lost 6 bases and the J gene lost 7 bases, with 12 bases spanning the gap. This CDR3 is 12 amino acids long. Per germline, CDR1 MDHEN and CDR2 SYDVKM. CDR3 in DNA: TGTGCCAGCAGATCTTATCTGGGTGAAGCTTTCTTT. It codes for CASRSYLGEAFF.

The V gene is TRBV20-1, the J gene TRBJ2-3; D remains ambiguous. The germline V gene has CDR1 DFQATT and CDR2 SNEGSKA (reference sequence). The CDR3 totals 14 residues. V lost 0 bases and J lost 6, with 13 bases in between. The DNA for the CDR3 is TGCAGTGCTAGAGACAGCGCTGCTGGGGATACGCAGTATTTT. Encoded protein: CSARDSAAGDTQYF.

This clonotype was seen a handful of times. This chain uses TRBV6-4 with TRBJ2-2; D gene uncertain. V was pared by 5 bases and J by 3 bases, with 7 bases between. The CDR3 is 13 amino acids. The germline V gene has CDR1 MRHNA and CDR2 SNTAGT. The CDR3 DNA sequence: TGTGCCAGCAGTCCCCGGGACACCGGGGAGCTGTTTTTT. This codes for CASSPRDTGELFF.

This clonotype was counted at least ten times. This rearrangement joins TRBV7-2 to TRBJ2-7, with D possibly TRBD2 on 5 matching bases. The CDR3 extends over 13 amino acids. Deletions cut 2 bases from V and 2 bases from J, with 7 bases between. Germline V gene data show CDR1 as SGHTA and CDR2 as FQGNSA. The CDR3 bases are TGTGCCAGCAGCTTACGAGGGACCTACGAGCAGTACGTC. Protein product: CASSLRGTYEQYV.

The gene calls are TRBV6-5 and TRBJ1-4, with D perhaps matching TRBD1 (6 bases). The CDR3 loop spans 16 amino acids. V lost 5 bases and J 0 bases, leaving 13 bases between the germline ends. From germline, CDR1 is MNHEY and CDR2 SVGAGI. CDR3 residues: CASSTRGAATNEKLFF. The DNA for the CDR3 is TGTGCCAGCAGTACGCGGGGGGCTGCAACTAATGAAAAACTGTTTTTT.

The chain employs TRBV3-1 and TRBJ2-4; 8 positions match TRBD1. From germline, CDR1 is LGHDT and CDR2 YNNKEL (reference sequence). The CDR3 runs to 13 residues. Trimming took 4 bases from V and 9 from J; bases not matched to a gene: 5. The CDR3: CASSLQGAGIQYF. The CDR3 nucleotides are TGTGCCAGCAGCCTTCAGGGGGCCGGCATTCAGTACTTC.

This clonotype was counted at least ten times. This chain uses TRBV7-3 with TRBJ1-1; D possibly corresponds to TRBD1 (5 bases). V lost 1 base and J 2 bases, leaving 8 bases between the germline ends. The germline V gene has CDR1 SGHTA and CDR2 FQGTGA. The CDR3 is made up of 14 amino acids. For the CDR3, the DNA is TGTGCCAGCAGCTTAAACGGGGGAAACACTGAAGCTTTCTTT. Protein: CASSLNGGNTEAFF.

This clonotype was seen more than once but under ten times. The chain combines TRBV6-2 or TRBV6-3 with TRBJ1-1; D possibly corresponds to TRBD1 (5 bases). V was cut by 10 bases and J by 4 bases, with 10 bases left in between. The CDR3 loop spans 11 amino acids. Germline CDR1 reads MNHEY; CDR2 reads SVGEGT. DNA of the CDR3: TGTGCCACCGGGGGGGGCACTGAAGCTTTCTTT. Translated, it gives CATGGGTEAFF.

This clonotype was seen more than once but under ten times. This chain uses TRBV12-3 or TRBV12-4 with TRBJ2-7, with TRBD2 as a possible D gene (6 bases). V lost 6 bases, J lost 3 bases, and 18 bases lay in between. The CDR3 loop spans 15 amino acids. This CDR3 reads CASSPFGGASYEQYF. For the CDR3, the DNA is TGTGCCAGCAGCCCCTTTGGCGGGGCTAGCTACGAGCAGTACTTC.

Many counts were recorded for this clonotype. One end of the junction is discordant with germline, which a read error may explain. This chain links TRBV7-7 with TRBJ2-1; unclear D gene. The CDR3 has 14 residues. In germline, CDR1 is SSHAT, CDR2 FNYEAQ (reference sequence). The CDR3, as DNA: TGTGCTAGCAGCTTAGGACCGGTTTACAATGAGCAGTTCTTC. Its translation: CASSLGPVYNEQFF. The whole variable domain, filled in from reference TRBV7-7 and TRBJ2-1, reads GAGVSQSPRYKVTKRGQDVTLRCDPISSHATLYWYQQALGQGPEFLTYFNYEAQPDKSGLPSDRFSAERPEGSISTLTIQRTEQRDSAMYRCASSLGPVYNEQFFGPGTRLTVL.